This TCR beta chain was recovered during a study of technical replicates of blood from several donors. Produced via immunoSEQ multiplex PCR; TCRdb's table is partial and in-frame only. The repertoire consists of 80,000 to 90,000 clones, with less than 95% occurring once and the leading ten covering approximately 0.25%. This clone was observed a single time. This CDR3 spans 14 amino acids. V lost 6 bases and J lost 4, with 15 bases in between. Germline V CDR1 and CDR2: SNHLY, FYNNEI. The V and J genes are TRBV2 and TRBJ1-2, with a tentative D call TRBD1 (6 bases). The TCR comes from a human donor in good health. The sample was T cells isolated from PBMCs. The CDR3 DNA is TGTGCCAGCAGCTCTTCCCCACAGGGCTATGGCTACACCTTC. It specifies CASSSSPQGYGYTF.